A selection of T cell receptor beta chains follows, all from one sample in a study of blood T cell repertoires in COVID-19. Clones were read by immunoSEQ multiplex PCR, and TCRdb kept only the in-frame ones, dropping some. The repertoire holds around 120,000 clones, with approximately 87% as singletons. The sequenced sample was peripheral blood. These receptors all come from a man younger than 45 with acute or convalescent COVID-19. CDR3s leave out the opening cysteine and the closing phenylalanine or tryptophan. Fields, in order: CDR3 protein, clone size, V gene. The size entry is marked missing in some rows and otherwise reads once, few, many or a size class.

ASSLPRDWSGELF few TRBV19
ASSSGTGMNTEAF NA TRBV6-5
AWSVSFSGTEAF NA TRBV30
ASKRTGVNQPQH NA TRBV19
ASSSNQDNEKLF NA TRBV7-9
ASAGPRGNEQF NA TRBV6-5
ASSGEGQGVGYT NA TRBV2
ASYGQGKIYGYT NA TRBV5-1
ASSLVKGARTEAF NA TRBV5-6
ASSERSYEQY NA TRBV6-1
ASSLGGGPYGYT NA TRBV5-1
ASGPTDMKGLANYNEQF few TRBV12-5
ASSLPRSSYNSPLH NA TRBV7-2
ASSQDQGWGGYGYT NA TRBV4-3
ASSLDGLTQY NA TRBV7-8
ASSMRRAGNTIY NA TRBV19
ASSHWDRPNTEAF NA TRBV7-9
ASSPPSGSLYNEQF NA TRBV18
AWRAGTGRTGELF NA TRBV30
ASSPRAGQVGEKLF NA TRBV7-8
ATSYYRGTGYT NA TRBV15
ASSFLIAGGSEDTQY few TRBV27
ASSQDSGGAYNEQF medium-sized TRBV4-2
ASSEAGDTEAF NA TRBV6-1
ASSRDRGGYT NA TRBV7-9
ASSPTLVRGGAEDYEQY NA TRBV5-6
ASSQDQGYEQY NA TRBV4-2
ASSYSTDRRELF NA TRBV6-5
ASSQAGDRGNYGYT NA TRBV3-1/TRBV3-2
ASRSLGPSSYT once TRBV6-5
ASRGGETNEKLF NA TRBV19
SVADRGKTNEKLF few TRBV29-1
ATSRDSGSRTEAF NA TRBV15
ASSLDSHQETQY NA TRBV7-9